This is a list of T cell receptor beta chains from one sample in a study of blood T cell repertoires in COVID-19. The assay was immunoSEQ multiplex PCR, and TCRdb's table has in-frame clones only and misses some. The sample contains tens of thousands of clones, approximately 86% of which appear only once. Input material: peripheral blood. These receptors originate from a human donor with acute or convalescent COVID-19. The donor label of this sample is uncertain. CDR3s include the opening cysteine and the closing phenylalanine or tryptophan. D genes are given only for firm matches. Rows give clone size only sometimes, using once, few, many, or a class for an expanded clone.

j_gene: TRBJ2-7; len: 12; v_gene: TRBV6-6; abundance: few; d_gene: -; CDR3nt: TGTGCCAGCACCCCAGGGGCGGAGGAGCAGTACTTC; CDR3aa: CASTPGAEEQYF
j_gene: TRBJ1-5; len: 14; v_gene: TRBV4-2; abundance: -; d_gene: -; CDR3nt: TGTGCCAGCAGCCCCCGACAGGACAATCAGCCCCAGCATTTT; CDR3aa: CASSPRQDNQPQHF
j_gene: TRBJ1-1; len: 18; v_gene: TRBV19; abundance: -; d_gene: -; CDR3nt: TGTGCCAGTAGTACCCCGCTAATTAGAAAGGGCGCGGGCACTGAAGCTTTCTTT; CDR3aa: CASSTPLIRKGAGTEAFF
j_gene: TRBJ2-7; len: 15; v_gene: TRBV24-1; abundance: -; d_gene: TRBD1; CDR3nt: TGTGCCACCAGTGAATCCGGGACAGGGTCCTACGAGCAGTACTTC; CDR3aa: CATSESGTGSYEQYF
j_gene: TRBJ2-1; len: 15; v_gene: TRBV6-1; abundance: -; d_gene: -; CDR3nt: TGTGCCAGCAGTGAAAGTTGGGGGGGCGGTCGTGAGCAGTTCTTC; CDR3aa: CASSESWGGGREQFF
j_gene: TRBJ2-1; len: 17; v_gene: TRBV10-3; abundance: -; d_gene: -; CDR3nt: TGTGCCATCAGTGAGTCGGTAGGAGGGTATGGGGTCAATGAGCAGTTCTTC; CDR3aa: CAISESVGGYGVNEQFF
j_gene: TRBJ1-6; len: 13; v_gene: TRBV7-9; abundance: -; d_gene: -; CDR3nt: TGTGCCAGCAGCTTAGATCGGAATTCACCCCTCCACTTT; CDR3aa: CASSLDRNSPLHF
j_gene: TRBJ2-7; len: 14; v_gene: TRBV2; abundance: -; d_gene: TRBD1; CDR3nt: TGTGCCAGCACCGAAGGGCAGGGGGCCAACGAGCAGTACTTC; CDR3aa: CASTEGQGANEQYF
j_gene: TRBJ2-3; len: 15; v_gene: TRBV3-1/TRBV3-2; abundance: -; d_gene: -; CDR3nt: TGTGCCAGCAGCCCTACCACTCACCCCACAGATACGCAGTATTTT; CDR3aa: CASSPTTHPTDTQYF
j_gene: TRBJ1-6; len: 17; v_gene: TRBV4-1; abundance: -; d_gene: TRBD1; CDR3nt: TGCGCCAGCAGCCAGGGTTCAGGGGGCCGGCGGAATTCACCCCTCCACTTT; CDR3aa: CASSQGSGGRRNSPLHF
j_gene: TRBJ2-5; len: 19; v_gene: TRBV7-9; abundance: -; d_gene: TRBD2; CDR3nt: TGTGCCAGCAGCAGACCCGGGACTAGCGGGGGGGCTCGGCAAGAGACCCAGTACTTC; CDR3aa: CASSRPGTSGGARQETQYF
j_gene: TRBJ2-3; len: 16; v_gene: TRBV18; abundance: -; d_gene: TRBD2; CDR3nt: TGTGCCAGCTCGCAGGGGACTAGCGGGAGTACAGATACGCAGTATTTT; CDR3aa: CASSQGTSGSTDTQYF
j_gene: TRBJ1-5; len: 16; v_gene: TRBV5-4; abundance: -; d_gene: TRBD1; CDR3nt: TGTGCCAGCAGCTTATACGGGGGAGAGGGGGCTCAGCCCCAGCATTTT; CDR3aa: CASSLYGGEGAQPQHF
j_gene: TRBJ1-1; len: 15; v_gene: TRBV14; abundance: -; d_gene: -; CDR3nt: TGTGCCAGCAGCCAAGCGGCCAGGGAGGGAACTGAAGCTTTCTTT; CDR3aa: CASSQAAREGTEAFF
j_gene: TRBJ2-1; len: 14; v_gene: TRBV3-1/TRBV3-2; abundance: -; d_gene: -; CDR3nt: TGTGCCAGCATCTCTACTAGAGGAGGCAATGAGCAGTTCTTC; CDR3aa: CASISTRGGNEQFF
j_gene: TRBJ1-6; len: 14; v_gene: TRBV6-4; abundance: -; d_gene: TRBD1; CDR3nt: TGTGCCAGCAGTGTCGTGGGACAGGGGTCACCCCTCCACTTT; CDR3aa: CASSVVGQGSPLHF
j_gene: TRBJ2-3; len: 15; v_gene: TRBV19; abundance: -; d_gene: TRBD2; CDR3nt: TGTGCCAGTAGTATCGGACTAGCGGGCGCAGATACGCAGTATTTT; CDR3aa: CASSIGLAGADTQYF
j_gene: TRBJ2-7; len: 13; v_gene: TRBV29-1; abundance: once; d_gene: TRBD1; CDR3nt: TGCAGCGGGGGACAGGGAGCTACCTACGAGCAGTACTTC; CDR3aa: CSGGQGATYEQYF
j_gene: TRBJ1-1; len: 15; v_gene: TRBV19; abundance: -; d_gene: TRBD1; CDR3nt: TGTGCCAGTAGCTCGTGGGACAGATTTAACACTGAAGCTTTCTTT; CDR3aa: CASSSWDRFNTEAFF
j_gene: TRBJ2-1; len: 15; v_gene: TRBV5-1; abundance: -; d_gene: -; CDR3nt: TGCGCCAGCAGCTTTGGACAGAGCGCCTACAATGAGCAGTTCTTC; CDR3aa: CASSFGQSAYNEQFF
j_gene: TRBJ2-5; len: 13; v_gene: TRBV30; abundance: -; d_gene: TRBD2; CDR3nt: TGTGCCTGGAGTGCCTCCGGGAGGGAGACCCAGTACTTC; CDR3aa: CAWSASGRETQYF
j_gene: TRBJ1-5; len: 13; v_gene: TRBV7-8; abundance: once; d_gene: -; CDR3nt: TGTGCCAGCAGCTTAGAAGGGGATCAGCCCCAGCATTTT; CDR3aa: CASSLEGDQPQHF
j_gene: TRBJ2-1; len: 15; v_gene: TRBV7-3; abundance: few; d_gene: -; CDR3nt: TGTGCCAGCAGCTCCACAGCGGGTAACTACAATGAGCAGTTCTTC; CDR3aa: CASSSTAGNYNEQFF
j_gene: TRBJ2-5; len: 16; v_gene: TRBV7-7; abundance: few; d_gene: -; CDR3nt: TGTGCTAGCAGCCACTGGACCGGACAGAAACAAGAGACCCAGTACTTC; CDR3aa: CASSHWTGQKQETQYF
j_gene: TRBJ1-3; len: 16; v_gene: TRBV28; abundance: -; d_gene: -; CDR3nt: TGTGCCAGCATCCAGGACAGTTCGGTTTTTGGAAACACCATATATTTT; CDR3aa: CASIQDSSVFGNTIYF
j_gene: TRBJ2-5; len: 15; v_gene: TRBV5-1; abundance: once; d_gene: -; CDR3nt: TGCGCCAGCAGTTTCACAGGGGAGGTGAGGGAGACCCAGTACTTC; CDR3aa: CASSFTGEVRETQYF
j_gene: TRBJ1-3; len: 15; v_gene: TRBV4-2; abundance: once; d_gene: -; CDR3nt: TGTGCCAGCAGCCAGGGACTGGTGGGGGGAAACACCATATATTTT; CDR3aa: CASSQGLVGGNTIYF
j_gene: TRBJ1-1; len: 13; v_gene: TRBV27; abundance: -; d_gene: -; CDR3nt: TGTGCCAGCAGTTTCCTAGGAGCCACTGAAGCTTTCTTT; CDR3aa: CASSFLGATEAFF
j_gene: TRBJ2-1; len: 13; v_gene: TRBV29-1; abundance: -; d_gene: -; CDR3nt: TGCAGCGTTCCCCGGGGGACCTACAATGAGCAGTTCTTC; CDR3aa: CSVPRGTYNEQFF
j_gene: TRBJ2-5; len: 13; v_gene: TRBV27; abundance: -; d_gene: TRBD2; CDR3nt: TGTGCCAGCAGTTTATGGCGGGGGGGTAGCCAGTACTTC; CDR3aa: CASSLWRGGSQYF
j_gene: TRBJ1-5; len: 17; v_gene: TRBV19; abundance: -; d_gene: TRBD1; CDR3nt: TGTGCCAGTAGTTTCAGGACAGGGGGGACTGAGAATCAGCCCCAGCATTTT; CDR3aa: CASSFRTGGTENQPQHF
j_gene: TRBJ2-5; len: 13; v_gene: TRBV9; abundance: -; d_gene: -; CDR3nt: TGTGCCAGCAGCGTAGCCAGACAAGAGACCCAGTACTTC; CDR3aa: CASSVARQETQYF
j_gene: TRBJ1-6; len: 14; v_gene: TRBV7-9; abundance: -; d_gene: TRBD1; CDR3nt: TGTGCCAGCAGCTCAGACAGGGGACATTCACCCCTCCACTTT; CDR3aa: CASSSDRGHSPLHF
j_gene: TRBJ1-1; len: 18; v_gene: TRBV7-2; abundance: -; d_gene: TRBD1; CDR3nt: TGTGCCAGCAGCCCCAGTCAGGGGGCTTCAAACTTGAACACTGAAGCTTTCTTT; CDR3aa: CASSPSQGASNLNTEAFF
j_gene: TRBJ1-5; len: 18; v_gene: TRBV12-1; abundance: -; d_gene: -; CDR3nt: TGTGCCAGCAGCCTCCAACGGGTGGGGGGTGGCGGCAATCAGCCCCAGCATTTT; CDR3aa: CASSLQRVGGGGNQPQHF